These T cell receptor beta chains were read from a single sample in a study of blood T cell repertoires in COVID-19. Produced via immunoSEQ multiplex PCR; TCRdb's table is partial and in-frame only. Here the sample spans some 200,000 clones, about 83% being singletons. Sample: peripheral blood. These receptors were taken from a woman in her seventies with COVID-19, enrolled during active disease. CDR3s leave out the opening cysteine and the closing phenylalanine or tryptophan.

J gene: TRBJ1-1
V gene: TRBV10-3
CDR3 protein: AISRESTEAF

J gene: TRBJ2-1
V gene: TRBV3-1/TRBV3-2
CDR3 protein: ASSPSGTNEQF

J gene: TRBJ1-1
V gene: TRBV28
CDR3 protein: ASSLIVQAGAF

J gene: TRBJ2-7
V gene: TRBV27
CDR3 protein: ASSYRGPSSYEQY

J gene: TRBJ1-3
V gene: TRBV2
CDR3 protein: ASTEVPGNTIY

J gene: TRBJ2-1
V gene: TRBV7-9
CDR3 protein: ASSLAVASLNEQF

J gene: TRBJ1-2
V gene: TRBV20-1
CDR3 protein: SDAGSYGYT

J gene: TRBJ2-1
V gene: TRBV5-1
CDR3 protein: ASSMGRVRGNEQF

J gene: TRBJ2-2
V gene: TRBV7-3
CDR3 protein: ASGPLAGSTGGELF

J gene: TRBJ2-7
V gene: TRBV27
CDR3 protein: ASSLSGTGGFYEQY

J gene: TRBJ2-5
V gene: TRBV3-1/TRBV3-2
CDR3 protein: ASSQDRGQETQY

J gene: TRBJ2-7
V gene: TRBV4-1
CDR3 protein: ASSQAEGGWGYEQY

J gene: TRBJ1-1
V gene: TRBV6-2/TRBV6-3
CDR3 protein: ASSWLEGGTEAF

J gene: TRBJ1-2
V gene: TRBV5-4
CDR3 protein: ASSLAYSYYGYT

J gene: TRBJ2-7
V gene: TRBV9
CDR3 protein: ASSVGGGIGEQY

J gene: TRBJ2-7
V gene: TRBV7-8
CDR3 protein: ASSLDSGRAWYEQY